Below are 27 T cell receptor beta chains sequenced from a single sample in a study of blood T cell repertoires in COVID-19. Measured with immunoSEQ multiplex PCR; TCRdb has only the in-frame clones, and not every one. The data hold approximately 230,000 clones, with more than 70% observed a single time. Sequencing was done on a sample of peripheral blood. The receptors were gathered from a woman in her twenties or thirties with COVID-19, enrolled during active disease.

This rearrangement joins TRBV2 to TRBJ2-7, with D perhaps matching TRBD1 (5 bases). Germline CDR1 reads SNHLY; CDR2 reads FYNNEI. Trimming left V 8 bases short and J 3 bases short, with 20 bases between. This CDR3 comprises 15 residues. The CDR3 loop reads CASAVPRARDYEQYF. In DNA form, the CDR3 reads TGTGCCAGCGCCGTCCCCCGGGCCAGGGACTACGAGCAGTACTTC. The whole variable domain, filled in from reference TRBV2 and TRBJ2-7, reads EPEVTQTPSHQVTQMGQEVILRCVPISNHLYFYWYRQILGQKVEFLVSFYNNEISEKSEIFDDQFSVERPDGSNFTLKIRSTKLEDSAMYFCASAVPRARDYEQYFGPGTRLTVT.

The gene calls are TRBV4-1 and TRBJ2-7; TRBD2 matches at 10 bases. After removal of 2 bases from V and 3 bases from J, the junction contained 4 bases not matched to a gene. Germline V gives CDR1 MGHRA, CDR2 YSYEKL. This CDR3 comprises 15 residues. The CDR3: CASSQTGTSVYEQYF. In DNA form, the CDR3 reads TGCGCCAGCAGCCAAACCGGGACTAGCGTCTACGAGCAGTACTTC.

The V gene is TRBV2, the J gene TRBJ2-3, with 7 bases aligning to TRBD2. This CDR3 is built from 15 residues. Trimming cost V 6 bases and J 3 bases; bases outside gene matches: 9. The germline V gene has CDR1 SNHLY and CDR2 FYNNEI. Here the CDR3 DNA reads TGTGCCAGCAGAGACGGGGAGGGGCTGACAGATACGCAGTATTTT. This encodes CASRDGEGLTDTQYF.

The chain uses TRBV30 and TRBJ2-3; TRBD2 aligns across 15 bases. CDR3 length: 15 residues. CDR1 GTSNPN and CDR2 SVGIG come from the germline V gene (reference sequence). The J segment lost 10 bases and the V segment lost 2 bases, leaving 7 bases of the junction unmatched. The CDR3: CAWSRGLAGGRAQYF. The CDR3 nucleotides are TGTGCCTGGAGTCGGGGACTAGCGGGAGGAAGGGCGCAGTATTTT.

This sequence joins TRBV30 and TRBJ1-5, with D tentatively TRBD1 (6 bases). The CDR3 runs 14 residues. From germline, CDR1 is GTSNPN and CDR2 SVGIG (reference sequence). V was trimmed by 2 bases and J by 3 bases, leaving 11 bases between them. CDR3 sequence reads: CAWSPQGYNQPQHF. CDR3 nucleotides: TGTGCCTGGAGTCCACAGGGCTACAATCAGCCCCAGCATTTT.

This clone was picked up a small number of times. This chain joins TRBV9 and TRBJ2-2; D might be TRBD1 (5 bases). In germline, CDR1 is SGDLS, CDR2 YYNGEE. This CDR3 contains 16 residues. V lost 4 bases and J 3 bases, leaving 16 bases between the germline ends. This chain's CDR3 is CASSLRPDSYTGELFF. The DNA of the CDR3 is TGTGCCAGCAGCTTGCGACCAGACAGCTACACCGGGGAGCTGTTTTTT.

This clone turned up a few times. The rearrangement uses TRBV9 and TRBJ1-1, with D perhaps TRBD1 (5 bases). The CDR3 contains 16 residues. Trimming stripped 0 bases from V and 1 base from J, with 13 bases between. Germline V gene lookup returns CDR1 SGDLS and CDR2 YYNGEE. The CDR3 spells CASSVGLGEGNTEAFF. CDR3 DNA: TGTGCCAGCAGCGTAGGATTAGGGGAGGGGAACACTGAAGCTTTCTTT.

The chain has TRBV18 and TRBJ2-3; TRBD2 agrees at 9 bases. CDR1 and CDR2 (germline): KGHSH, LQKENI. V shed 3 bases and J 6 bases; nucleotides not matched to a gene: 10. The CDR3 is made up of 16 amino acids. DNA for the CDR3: TGTGCCAGCTCACCCAGCGGGGGGCCCGAGGGGGATACGCAGTATTTT. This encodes CASSPSGGPEGDTQYF.

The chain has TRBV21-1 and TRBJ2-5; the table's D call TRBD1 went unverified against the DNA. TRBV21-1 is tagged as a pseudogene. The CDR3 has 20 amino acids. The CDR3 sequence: CASSKCWLGDGREVGETQYF. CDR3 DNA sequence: TGTGCCAGCAGCAAATGTTGGTTAGGGGATGGAAGAGAGGTCGGAGAGACCCAGTACTTC.

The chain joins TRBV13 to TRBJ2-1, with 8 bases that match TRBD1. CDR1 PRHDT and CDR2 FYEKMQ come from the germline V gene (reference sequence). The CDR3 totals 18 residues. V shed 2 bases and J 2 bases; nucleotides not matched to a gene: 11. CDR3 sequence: CASSLLSRWTGTYNEQFF. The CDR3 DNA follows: TGTGCCAGCAGCTTACTTAGTCGTTGGACAGGGACCTACAATGAGCAGTTCTTC.

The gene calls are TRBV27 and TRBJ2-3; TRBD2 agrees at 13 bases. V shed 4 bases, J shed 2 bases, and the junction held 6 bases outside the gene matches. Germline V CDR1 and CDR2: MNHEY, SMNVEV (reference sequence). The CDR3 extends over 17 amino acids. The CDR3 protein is CASSWTSGSPYTDTQYF. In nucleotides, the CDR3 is TGTGCCAGCAGTTGGACTAGCGGGAGTCCTTACACAGATACGCAGTATTTT.

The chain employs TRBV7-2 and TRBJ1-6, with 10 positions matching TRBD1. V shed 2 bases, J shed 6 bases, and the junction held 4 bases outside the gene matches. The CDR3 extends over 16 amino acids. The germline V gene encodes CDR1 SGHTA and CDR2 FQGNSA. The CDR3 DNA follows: TGTGCCAGCAGCTTACTTTGGGACAGGGGTAATTCACCCCTCCACTTT. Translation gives CASSLLWDRGNSPLHF.

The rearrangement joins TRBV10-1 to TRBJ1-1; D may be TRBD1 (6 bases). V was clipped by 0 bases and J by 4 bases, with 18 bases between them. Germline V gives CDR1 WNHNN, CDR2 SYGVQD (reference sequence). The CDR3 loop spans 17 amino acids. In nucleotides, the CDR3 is TGCGCCAGCAGTGAGTCTTATGGCAGGGGAAGTGGCACTGAAGCTTTCTTT. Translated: CASSESYGRGSGTEAFF.

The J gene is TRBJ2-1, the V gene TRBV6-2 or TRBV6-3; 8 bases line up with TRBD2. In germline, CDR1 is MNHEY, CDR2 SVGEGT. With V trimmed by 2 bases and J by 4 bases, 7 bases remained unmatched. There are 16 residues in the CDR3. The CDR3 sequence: CASSYGITSGYNEQFF. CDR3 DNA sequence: TGTGCCAGCAGTTACGGTATTACTAGCGGATACAATGAGCAGTTCTTC.

The CDR3 loop reads CASSVGGSGEQYF. The CDR3 DNA sequence: TGTGCCAGCAGCGTAGGTGGTTCGGGCGAGCAGTACTTC. The J gene is TRBJ2-7, the V gene TRBV9, with D unresolved. Germline V gene sequence: CDR1 SGDLS, CDR2 YYNGEE. Trimming took off 0 bases at V and 6 bases at J, with 10 bases between the two ends. This CDR3 is 13 amino acids long.

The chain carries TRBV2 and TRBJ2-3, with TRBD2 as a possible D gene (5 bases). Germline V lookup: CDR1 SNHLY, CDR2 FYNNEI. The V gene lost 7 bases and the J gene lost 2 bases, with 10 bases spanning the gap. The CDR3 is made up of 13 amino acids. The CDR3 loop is CASTTDFTDTQYF. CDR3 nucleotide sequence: TGTGCCAGCACTACGGACTTCACAGATACGCAGTATTTT.

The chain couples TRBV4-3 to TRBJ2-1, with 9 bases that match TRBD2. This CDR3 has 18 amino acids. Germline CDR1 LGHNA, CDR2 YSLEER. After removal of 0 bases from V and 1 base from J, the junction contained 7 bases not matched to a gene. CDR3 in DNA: TGCGCCAGCAGCCAAGACAGTAGCGGGAGAGGGTCCTACAATGAGCAGTTCTTC. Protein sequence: CASSQDSSGRGSYNEQFF.

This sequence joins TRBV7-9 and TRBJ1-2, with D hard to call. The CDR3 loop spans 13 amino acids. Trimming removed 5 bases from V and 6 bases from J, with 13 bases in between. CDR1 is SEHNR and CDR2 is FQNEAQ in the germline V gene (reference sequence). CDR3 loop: CASSEQSSDGYTF. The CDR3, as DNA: TGTGCCAGCAGCGAGCAATCCAGCGATGGCTACACCTTC.

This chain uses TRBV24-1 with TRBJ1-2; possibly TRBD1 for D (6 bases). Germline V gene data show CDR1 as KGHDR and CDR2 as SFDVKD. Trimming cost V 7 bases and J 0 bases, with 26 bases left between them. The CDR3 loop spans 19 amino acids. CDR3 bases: TGTGCCACCAGGCAATATACAGGGATTCAGATAGAAGCTAACTATGGCTACACCTTC. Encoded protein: CATRQYTGIQIEANYGYTF.

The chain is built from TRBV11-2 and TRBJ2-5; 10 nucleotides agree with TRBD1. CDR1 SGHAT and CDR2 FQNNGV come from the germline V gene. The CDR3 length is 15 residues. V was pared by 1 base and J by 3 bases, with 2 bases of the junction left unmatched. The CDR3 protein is CASSLAGQGEETQYF. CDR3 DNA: TGTGCCAGCAGCTTAGCAGGACAGGGGGAAGAGACCCAGTACTTC.

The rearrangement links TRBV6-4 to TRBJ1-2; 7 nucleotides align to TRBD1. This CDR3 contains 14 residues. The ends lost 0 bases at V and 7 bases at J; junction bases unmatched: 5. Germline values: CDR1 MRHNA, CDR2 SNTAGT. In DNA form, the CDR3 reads TGTGCCAGCAGTGACTCGTCTCGGACAGGTGGCTACACCTTC. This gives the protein CASSDSSRTGGYTF.

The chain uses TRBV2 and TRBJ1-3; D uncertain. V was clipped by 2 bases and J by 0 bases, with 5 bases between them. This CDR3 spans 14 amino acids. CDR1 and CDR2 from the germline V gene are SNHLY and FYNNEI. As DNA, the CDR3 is TGTGCCAGCAGTGAACGGGACTCTGGAAACACCATATATTTT. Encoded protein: CASSERDSGNTIYF.

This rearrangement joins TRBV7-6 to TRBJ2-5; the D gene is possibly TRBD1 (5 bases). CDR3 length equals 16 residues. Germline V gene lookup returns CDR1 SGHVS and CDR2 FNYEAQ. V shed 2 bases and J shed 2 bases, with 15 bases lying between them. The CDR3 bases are TGTGCCAGCAGCTTAAGAGAGATGGGGCGGCAAGAGACCCAGTACTTC. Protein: CASSLREMGRQETQYF.

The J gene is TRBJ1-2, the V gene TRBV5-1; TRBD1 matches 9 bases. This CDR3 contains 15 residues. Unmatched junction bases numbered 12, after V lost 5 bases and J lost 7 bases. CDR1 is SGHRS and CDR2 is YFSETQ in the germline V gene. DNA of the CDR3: TGCGCCAGCAGTCGAACACAGGGGGCAGGTGGTGGCTACACCTTC. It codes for CASSRTQGAGGGYTF.

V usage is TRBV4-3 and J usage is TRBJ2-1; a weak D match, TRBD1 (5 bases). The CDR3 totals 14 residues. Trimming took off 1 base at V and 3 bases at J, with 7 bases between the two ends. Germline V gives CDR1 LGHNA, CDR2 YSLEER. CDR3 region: CASSQVGHYNEQFF. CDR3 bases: TGCGCCAGCAGCCAAGTGGGGCACTACAATGAGCAGTTCTTC.

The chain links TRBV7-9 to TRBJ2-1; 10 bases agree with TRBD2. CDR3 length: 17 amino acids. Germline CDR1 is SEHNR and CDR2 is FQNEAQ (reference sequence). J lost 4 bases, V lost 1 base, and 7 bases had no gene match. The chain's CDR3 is CASSLESASGSYNEQFF. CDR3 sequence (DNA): TGTGCCAGCAGCTTAGAATCGGCTAGCGGGAGTTACAATGAGCAGTTCTTC.

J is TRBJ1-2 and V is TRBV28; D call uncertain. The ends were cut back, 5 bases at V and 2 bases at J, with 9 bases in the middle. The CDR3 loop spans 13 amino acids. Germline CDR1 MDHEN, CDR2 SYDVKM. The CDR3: CASSLQANYGYTF. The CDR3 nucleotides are TGTGCCAGCAGTCTTCAGGCAAACTATGGCTACACCTTC.